This TCR beta chain was sequenced during a study of cytomegalovirus exposure and HLA in healthy donors. The CDR3 spans 13 residues. V dropped 8 bases and J dropped 13; count of bases not matched to a gene: 15. Germline V gene data show CDR1 as MNHNY and CDR2 as SVGAGI (reference sequence). On this clone: The antigen remains unidentified.

Whole-study findings and limits: A few V segments could not be told apart, such as TRBV6-2 and TRBV6-3, and were left out. A later analysis showed that HLA-associated TCR beta chains had undergone more clonal expansion than equally common others.

13 Jbeta primers and 60 Vbeta primers were used for the PCR. The protocol was immunoSEQ multiplex PCR, while the TCRdb copy is restricted to in-frame clones and leaves out a portion. The sample records 100,000 to 150,000 clones, approximately 85% being singletons. The chain is built from TRBV6-6 and TRBJ1-1; TRBD1 aligns across 8 bases. This TCR was sampled from a boy aged 5-17 years in good health and CMV-seronegative. Sequenced: PBMCs. CDR3 in amino acids: CASGAAGGARSFF. For the CDR3, the DNA is TGTGCCAGCGGGGCGGCAGGGGGCGCAAGGAGTTTCTTT.